Listed below are T cell receptor beta chains from one sample, sequenced in a study of T cells in Graves' hyperthyroidism and ophthalmopathy. One entry per CDR3 protein results from TCRdb running MiXCR on the multiplex PCR reads. The sample lists 300,000 to 400,000 distinct CDR3 sequences, roughly 18% occurring once. The sample consisted of blood. These receptors were obtained from a woman aged 45-60 years with Graves' hyperthyroidism. The CDR3 runs from the conserved cysteine through the conserved F or W. A D gene is named only where the DNA matches it firmly. Clone size is stated in some rows and not others, as once, few, many or a class when expanded.

j_call | d_call | v_call | clone_size | cdr3_length | cdr3_aa | cdr3_nt
TRBJ1-2 | . | TRBV9 | . | 16 | CASSGGGSRINYGYTF | TGTGCCAGCAGCGGTGGAGGCAGTCGGATAAACTATGGCTACACCTTC
TRBJ1-3 | . | TRBV12-3/TRBV12-4 | many | 19 | CASSLVFREWYSNGNTIYF | TGTGCCAGCAGTTTAGTATTCAGGGAATGGTACAGCAACGGGAACACCATATATTTT
TRBJ1-2 | . | TRBV6-1 | . | 13 | CASRDILNYGYTF | TGTGCCAGCCGGGACATCCTCAACTATGGCTACACCTTC
TRBJ1-2 | TRBD1 | TRBV28 | few | 13 | CASRSGTGEGYAF | TGTGCCAGCAGGAGCGGGACAGGGGAAGGCTACGCCTTC
TRBJ2-1 | TRBD2 | TRBV20-1 | many | 14 | CSARAGGPTHEQFF | TGCAGTGCCCGAGCGGGAGGGCCCACCCATGAGCAGTTCTTC
TRBJ1-2 | . | TRBV28 | . | 14 | CASSLQQLSYGYTF | TGTGCCAGCAGTTTGCAGCAACTATCGTATGGCTACACCTTC
TRBJ2-1 | . | TRBV5-1 | many | 14 | CASSLRSPGNEQFF | TGCGCCAGCAGCTTGAGGTCGCCGGGGAATGAGCAGTTCTTC
TRBJ1-2 | . | TRBV7-2 | few | 13 | CASSLAENYGYTF | TGTGCCAGCAGCTTGGCCGAGAACTATGGCTACACCTTC
TRBJ2-5 | . | TRBV11-1 | many | 14 | CASSLRGYQETQYF | TGTGCCAGCAGCTTGAGGGGGTACCAAGAGACCCAGTACTTC
TRBJ2-5 | . | TRBV30 | few | 13 | CAWSRGSEETQYF | TGTGCCTGGAGTCGGGGGTCGGAAGAGACCCAGTACTTC
TRBJ1-1 | . | TRBV10-3 | many | 17 | CAISPTDQRAPNTEAFF | TGTGCCATCAGTCCCACCGATCAAAGGGCGCCCAACACTGAAGCTTTCTTT
TRBJ2-1 | . | TRBV6-4 | few | 15 | CASSDKIDGNNEQFF | TGTGCCAGCAGTGATAAAATTGACGGTAACAATGAGCAGTTCTTC
TRBJ1-6 | . | TRBV3-1 | many | 17 | CASSQGSGRPYNSPLHF | TGTGCCAGCAGCCAAGGATCAGGTCGGCCCTATAATTCACCCCTCCACTTT
TRBJ1-5 | TRBD1 | TRBV12-3/TRBV12-4 | few | 15 | CASSFGTGYHQPQHF | TGTGCCAGCAGTTTTGGGACAGGGTATCATCAGCCCCAGCATTTT
TRBJ1-2 | TRBD1 | TRBV18 | . | 14 | CASSPGTGGDGYTF | TGTGCCAGCTCACCCGGGACAGGGGGCGATGGCTACACCTTC
TRBJ1-5 | . | TRBV19 | few | 14 | CASQELNRDQPQHF | TGTGCCAGCCAGGAACTTAACCGGGATCAGCCCCAGCATTTT
TRBJ2-5 | TRBD1 | TRBV28 | many | 13 | CARPGQGDETQYF | TGTGCCAGGCCGGGACAGGGGGACGAGACCCAGTACTTC
TRBJ1-4 | . | TRBV2 | . | 15 | CASRISGIGGEKLFF | TGTGCCAGCAGAATATCCGGGATAGGGGGAGAAAAACTGTTTTTT
TRBJ2-3 | TRBD2 | TRBV7-3 | . | 19 | CASSPTPGLAGGPVDTQYF | TGTGCCAGCAGCCCAACCCCGGGACTAGCGGGGGGGCCAGTGGATACGCAGTATTTT
TRBJ2-3 | . | TRBV7-9 | few | 13 | CASSLASQGGQYF | TGTGCCAGCAGCTTAGCAAGTCAGGGTGGACAGTATTTT